The 20 T cell receptor beta chains below were found in one sample sequenced in a study of OX40 agonist ivuxolimab in advanced cancers. Only in-frame clones appear in the TCRdb table, and some are missing; sequencing was by immunoSEQ multiplex PCR. The sample has over 60,000 clones; about 90% are singletons. Sample: CD4+ or CD8+ T cells sorted from blood, taken in a trial of the OX40 agonist ivuxolimab. The receptor set was obtained from an adult with an advanced solid tumor such as melanoma, head and neck, liver or kidney cancer.

The chain joins TRBV19 to TRBJ1-2; 9 bases agree with TRBD1. The CDR3 is 15 amino acids. V lost 5 bases, J lost 5 bases, and 9 bases stayed unmatched. Germline V lookup: CDR1 LNHDA, CDR2 SQIVND (reference sequence). In DNA, the CDR3 is TGTGCCAGTAGTGCCACCTCGGGACAGGGATATGGCTACACCTTC. Protein: CASSATSGQGYGYTF.

V is TRBV19 and J is TRBJ1-3, with 8 bases matching TRBD1. Germline CDR1 LNHDA, CDR2 SQIVND (reference sequence). This CDR3 has 15 residues. V lost 6 bases and J lost 4; bases outside the gene matches: 8. CDR3 DNA: TGTGCCAGTAGACCAACGACAGGGGCAGGAAACACCATATATTTT. This sequence encodes CASRPTTGAGNTIYF.

The gene calls are TRBV28 and TRBJ2-1; possibly TRBD1 for D (5 bases). The CDR3 has 15 amino acids. The V end lost 5 bases, the J end lost 0 bases, and 11 bases lay between the germline ends. The V gene's germline CDR1 is MDHEN and CDR2 SYDVKM. CDR3: CASSDAGRSYNEQFF. The CDR3 DNA reads as TGTGCCAGCAGTGACGCAGGGCGCTCCTACAATGAGCAGTTCTTC. The full variable domain, completed using reference TRBV28 and TRBJ2-1, is DVKVTQSSRYLVKRTGEKVFLECVQDMDHENMFWYRQDPGLGLRLIYFSYDVKMKEKGDIPEGYSVSREKKERFSLILESASTNQTSMYLCASSDAGRSYNEQFFGPGTRLTVL.

This chain joins TRBV6-5 and TRBJ2-1, with 9 positions matching TRBD2. The CDR3 spans 14 residues. The germline V gene encodes CDR1 MNHEY and CDR2 SVGAGI. V lost 2 bases to trimming and J lost 10 bases; unmatched junction nucleotides: 6. The CDR3 spells CASSYDGLAKEQFF. The CDR3 bases are TGTGCCAGCAGTTACGACGGACTAGCGAAAGAGCAGTTCTTC.

This clone was seen more than once but under ten times. The chain has TRBV25-1 and TRBJ2-7; 9 positions match TRBD2. This CDR3 spans 14 amino acids. Germline CDR1 MGHDK, CDR2 SYGVNS. The ends lost 4 bases at V and 1 base at J; junction bases unmatched: 2. CDR3 sequence: CASSGLADSYEQYF. In DNA form, the CDR3 reads TGTGCCAGCAGTGGACTAGCGGATTCCTACGAGCAGTACTTC.

The chain employs TRBV6-5 and TRBJ1-5, with D possibly TRBD1 on 5 matching bases. V dropped 4 bases and J dropped 7 bases, with 11 bases sitting between them. Germline lookup yields CDR1 MNHEY and CDR2 SVGAGI. CDR3 length: 13 residues. CDR3 protein: CASSSQGGQPQHF. As DNA, the CDR3 is TGTGCCAGCAGTTCCCAGGGTGGGCAGCCCCAGCATTTT.

This clone occurred a few times. The V call is TRBV6-5, the J call TRBJ2-7, with 9 bases lining up with TRBD1. Losses at the gene ends were 6 bases for V and 3 bases for J; bases not matched to a gene: 6. The germline V gene has CDR1 MNHEY and CDR2 SVGAGI. The CDR3 runs 14 residues. CDR3 nucleotides: TGTGCCAGCAGCCAGCGGGACAGGGTCTACGAGCAGTACTTC. Amino acid sequence: CASSQRDRVYEQYF.

J is TRBJ1-5 and V is TRBV2; TRBD1 matches at 9 bases. V lost 2 bases, J lost 6 bases, and 5 bases stayed unmatched. Germline V gene data show CDR1 as SNHLY and CDR2 as FYNNEI. The CDR3 runs 15 residues. The CDR3 protein is CASSENRGLGQPQHF. CDR3 bases: TGTGCCAGCAGTGAAAACAGGGGGCTTGGTCAGCCCCAGCATTTT.

V and J are TRBV6-1 and TRBJ2-7; D is unresolved. The CDR3 consists of 14 residues. V lost 6 bases, J lost 0 bases, and 12 bases lay in between. Germline CDR1 and CDR2: MNHNS and SASEGT. The CDR3 sequence: CASRLTASSYEQYF. For the CDR3, the DNA is TGTGCCAGCAGGCTTACAGCGAGCTCCTACGAGCAGTACTTC.

The DNA for the CDR3 is TGTGCCAGCAGCTCGCGCGGTTGGGGGGCGATCGAAGAGACCCAGTACTTC. This sequence encodes CASSSRGWGAIEETQYF. V is TRBV7-9 and J is TRBJ2-5; D possibly matches TRBD1 or TRBD2 (6 bases each). This CDR3 is 17 amino acids long. The V and J ends lost 4 bases and 3 bases respectively, with 21 bases between them. The V gene's germline CDR1 is SEHNR and CDR2 FQNEAQ (reference sequence).

The chain carries TRBV27 and TRBJ2-1; 9 positions agree with TRBD2. The germline gives CDR1 MNHEY, CDR2 SMNVEV (reference sequence). This CDR3 has 17 amino acids. The V gene end was trimmed by 2 bases and the J gene end by 6 bases; junction bases not matched to a gene: 11. The chain's CDR3 is CASSLRAGGPGRNEQFF. The DNA for the CDR3 is TGTGCCAGCAGTTTACGGGCGGGAGGGCCGGGGCGCAATGAGCAGTTCTTC.

The CDR3 DNA reads as TGTGCCAGCAGTTACACCGGCCCAGGGGGCTTGAACACTGAAGCTTTCTTT. Translated, it gives CASSYTGPGGLNTEAFF. The chain joins TRBV7-8 to TRBJ1-1; 8 nucleotides match TRBD1. CDR1 is SGHVS and CDR2 is FQNEAQ in the germline V gene. The CDR3 runs 17 residues. The V gene end was trimmed by 6 bases and the J gene end by 0 bases; junction bases not matched to a gene: 12.

CDR3 loop: CASRKGGRNQPQHF. The DNA for the CDR3 is TGTGCCAGTAGAAAGGGAGGTAGGAATCAGCCCCAGCATTTT. The J gene is TRBJ1-5, the V gene TRBV19; D remains ambiguous. Per germline, CDR1 LNHDA and CDR2 SQIVND (reference sequence). With 6 bases removed from V and 4 bases from J, the gap between germline ends came to 13 bases. The CDR3 loop spans 14 amino acids.

The rearrangement joins TRBV10-3 to TRBJ2-7, with a weak D call TRBD1 (5 bases). Trimming cost V 3 bases and J 2 bases, with 11 bases left between them. CDR1 ENHRY and CDR2 SYGVKD come from the germline V gene. This CDR3 contains 14 residues. The DNA for the CDR3 is TGTGCCATCAGTGAAAATCCAGGGACCTACGAGCAGTACTTC. This gives the protein CAISENPGTYEQYF.

The chain has TRBV5-5 and TRBJ2-2; 9 nucleotides align to TRBD2. Per germline, CDR1 SGHKS and CDR2 YYEKEE (reference sequence). Trimming removed 5 bases from V and 5 bases from J; junction bases left unmatched: 7. The CDR3 is 15 amino acids. CDR3 bases: TGTGCCAGCAGGCCCGGGACTAGCTTTACCGGGGAGCTGTTTTTT. Translation gives CASRPGTSFTGELFF.

On this clone itself: At one end, the junction sequence differs from germline, possibly due to a read error. The rearrangement uses TRBV2 and TRBJ2-3; 7 positions agree with TRBD2. The CDR3 has 15 amino acids. Looked up from germline, CDR1 is SNHLY and CDR2 is FYNNEI. The CDR3 region is CASKLLSGVGDAQYF. In DNA form, the CDR3 reads TGTGCCAGCAAACTACTAAGCGGGGTCGGAGATGCGCAGTATTTT. The full variable domain, with the rest looked up from reference TRBV2 and TRBJ2-3, is EPEVTQTPSHQVTQMGQEVILRCVPISNHLYFYWYRQILGQKVEFLVSFYNNEISEKSEIFDDQFSVERPDGSNFTLKIRSTKLEDSAMYFCASKLLSGVGDAQYFGPGTRLTVL.

CDR3 DNA sequence: TGTGCCAGCAGCGGGGGGCCTAGCAATCAGCCCCAGCATTTT. Translated, it gives CASSGGPSNQPQHF. The genes are TRBV6-1 and TRBJ1-5, with a possible D match to TRBD1 (6 bases). V lost 6 bases to trimming and J lost 0 bases, with 9 bases between them. The CDR3 spans 14 residues. Germline CDR1 is MNHNS and CDR2 is SASEGT.

This clone was detected once. The chain has TRBV5-4 and TRBJ2-7; 9 bases are shared with TRBD2. The CDR3 has 16 amino acids. Germline trimming cut 0 bases from V and 2 bases from J; bases unmatched to any gene: 6. Looked up from germline, CDR1 is SGHNT and CDR2 is YYREEE (reference sequence). The CDR3 sequence is CASSLGPSGGTYEQYF. CDR3 DNA: TGTGCCAGCAGCTTGGGGCCCAGCGGGGGGACCTACGAGCAGTACTTC.

The chain couples TRBV30 to TRBJ2-7; D ambiguous. The germline V and J ends were trimmed by 3 bases and 7 bases, with 16 bases remaining between them. Germline assignment: CDR1 GTSNPN and CDR2 SVGIG (reference sequence). This CDR3 has 13 residues. Here the CDR3 DNA reads TGTGCCTGGAGACACCCCACTCGCCAGGAGCAGTACTTC. It specifies CAWRHPTRQEQYF. The whole variable domain, remainder taken from reference TRBV30 and TRBJ2-7, is SQTIHQWPATLVQPVGSPLSLECTVEGTSNPNLYWYRQAAGRGLQLLFYSVGIGQISSEVPQNLSASRPQDRQFILSSKKLLLSDSGFYLCAWRHPTRQEQYFGPGTRLTVT.

This clone was seen once. The rearrangement links TRBV7-6 to TRBJ1-1; possibly TRBD1 for D (5 bases). V gave up 1 base and J gave up 5 bases, with 8 bases separating them. Germline assignment: CDR1 SGHVS and CDR2 FNYEAQ. The CDR3 is 13 amino acids. The CDR3 sequence: CASSLVGLTEAFF. The CDR3 coding sequence is TGTGCCAGCAGCTTAGTGGGGCTGACTGAAGCTTTCTTT.